The 18 T cell receptor beta chains reported below all come from one sample, sequenced in a study of cytomegalovirus exposure and HLA in healthy donors. The PCR made use of 60 Vbeta and 13 Jbeta primers. TCRdb keeps only in-frame clones here, not all; method: immunoSEQ multiplex PCR. Of roughly 110,000 clones listed, over 75% were seen once; the top ten hold roughly 9.8%. Sequenced: PBMCs. Receptors were obtained from a man in his forties or fifties in good health and CMV-seropositive.

DNA of the CDR3: TGTGCCAGCAGCCCCTTAATGGCAGGCTTAGGAAACACCATATATTTT. Protein product: CASSPLMAGLGNTIYF. V and J are TRBV9 and TRBJ1-3; D remains unclear. Germline CDR1 and CDR2: SGDLS and YYNGEE. Between the trimmed V and J ends, which lost 4 bases and 4 bases, there was a span of 18 bases. CDR3 length equals 16 residues.

The rearrangement links TRBV30 to TRBJ1-3; no definite D call. The CDR3 consists of 15 residues. V was shortened by 7 bases and J by 0 bases, with 16 bases between the two germline ends. CDR1 is GTSNPN and CDR2 is SVGIG in the germline V gene (reference sequence). The CDR3 nucleotides are TGTGCCTTCAAGCTGGCGGGGAGCTCTGGAAACACCATATATTTT. Amino acid sequence: CAFKLAGSSGNTIYF. Full variable domain (outside the CDR3, taken from reference TRBV30 and TRBJ1-3): SQTIHQWPATLVQPVGSPLSLECTVEGTSNPNLYWYRQAAGRGLQLLFYSVGIGQISSEVPQNLSASRPQDRQFILSSKKLLLSDSGFYLCAFKLAGSSGNTIYFGEGSWLTVV.

Points on this clone: An end of the junction does not agree with germline; a read error may underlie this. The rearrangement links TRBV5-4 to TRBJ2-6, with a tentative D call TRBD1 (5 bases). This CDR3 comprises 17 residues. From germline, CDR1 is SGHNT and CDR2 YYREEE (reference sequence). Here the CDR3 reads CASSSRTYKSGANGLTF. DNA of the CDR3: TGTGCCAGCAGCTCGAGAACCTACAAGTCTGGGGCCAACGGCCTGACTTTC. Based on the CDR3 plus reference TRBV5-4 and TRBJ2-6, the full variable domain is ETGVTQSPTHLIKTRGQQVTLRCSSQSGHNTVSWYQQALGQGPQFIFQYYREEENGRGNFPPRFSGLQFPNYSSELNVNALELDDSALYLCASSSRTYKSGANGLTFGAGSRLTVL.

This clone was seen only once. The V call is TRBV5-5, the J call TRBJ2-7, with 9 bases lining up with TRBD1. V was pared by 4 bases and J by 4 bases, with 3 bases of the junction left unmatched. The length of the CDR3 is 13 residues. Germline CDR1 reads SGHKS; CDR2 reads YYEKEE (reference sequence). CDR3 sequence (DNA): TGTGCCAGCAGCCGGACAGGGGAGTACGAGCAGTACTTC. It encodes CASSRTGEYEQYF.

The chain recombines TRBV30 with TRBJ2-7; 9 bases fit TRBD2. From germline, CDR1 is GTSNPN and CDR2 SVGIG (reference sequence). The CDR3 consists of 15 residues. J gave up 3 bases and V 0 bases, and 6 bases lay outside the gene matches. In DNA, the CDR3 is TGTGCCTGGAGTGTTTTTCCTAGCGGGGTCTACGAGCAGTACTTC. Translated: CAWSVFPSGVYEQYF.

This clone showed up just a few times. The chain couples TRBV11-2 to TRBJ2-4; tentatively, D is TRBD2 (5 bases). The V and J ends lost 2 bases and 1 base respectively, with 18 bases between them. Germline V gene sequence: CDR1 SGHAT, CDR2 FQNNGV. This CDR3 has 18 amino acids. CDR3: CASSLSGLGSKAKNIQYF. In DNA form, the CDR3 reads TGTGCCAGCAGCTTATCCGGGCTGGGGAGTAAGGCCAAAAACATTCAGTACTTC.

The chain links TRBV7-8 to TRBJ1-5; the D gene is possibly TRBD1 (5 bases). The V and J ends lost 3 bases and 0 bases respectively, with 12 bases between them. The CDR3 contains 16 residues. Germline CDR1 SGHVS, CDR2 FQNEAQ. The CDR3 coding sequence is TGTGCCAGCAGCTTGGGGCGGGGTAATAGCAATCAGCCCCAGCATTTT. Protein sequence: CASSLGRGNSNQPQHF.

The V gene is TRBV6-5, the J gene TRBJ1-5; TRBD1 might be the D (6 bases). The germline gives CDR1 MNHEY, CDR2 SVGAGI. The CDR3 is 13 residues long. The V end lost 6 bases, the J end lost 6 bases, and 12 bases lay between the germline ends. The CDR3, as DNA: TGTGCCAGCAGCCTAGGGGGGGCTCAGCCCCAGCATTTT. This codes for CASSLGGAQPQHF.

V is TRBV7-2 and J is TRBJ2-7, with D unresolved. The V gene lost 2 bases and the J gene lost 5 bases, with 4 bases spanning the gap. Germline CDR1 is SGHTA and CDR2 is FQGNSA. The CDR3 loop spans 11 amino acids. DNA of the CDR3: TGTGCCAGCAGCTTATACAACGAGCAGTACTTC. The encoded protein is CASSLYNEQYF.

The chain is built from TRBV7-8 and TRBJ1-1; TRBD1 matches at 8 bases. Looked up from germline, CDR1 is SGHVS and CDR2 is FQNEAQ. V shed 5 bases, J shed 3 bases, and the junction held 14 bases outside the gene matches. This CDR3 contains 17 residues. The CDR3 here is CASSPSLYRGADTEAFF. The CDR3 nucleotides read TGTGCCAGCAGCCCGAGCCTATACAGGGGGGCGGACACTGAAGCTTTCTTT.

V gene TRBV30 combines with J gene TRBJ2-7; a weak D match, TRBD1 (6 bases). The V end was cut by 2 bases, the J end by 3 bases, with 14 bases between. CDR3 length equals 14 residues. Germline V gene lookup returns CDR1 GTSNPN and CDR2 SVGIG (reference sequence). The CDR3 reads CAWSRAGVIYEQYF. CDR3 sequence (DNA): TGTGCCTGGAGTAGGGCAGGGGTTATCTACGAGCAGTACTTC.

This chain connects TRBV14 to TRBJ1-2, with 9 positions matching TRBD1. The junction had 5 bases not matched to a gene; V was cut back by 3 bases and J by 6 bases. Germline-derived CDR1 and CDR2 are SGHDN and FVKESK. This CDR3 region has 14 residues. The CDR3 here is CASSHTTGGHGYTF. CDR3 nucleotides: TGTGCCAGCAGCCATACAACAGGGGGCCATGGCTACACCTTC. The whole variable domain, filled in from reference TRBV14 and TRBJ1-2, reads EAGVTQFPSHSVIEKGQTVTLRCDPISGHDNLYWYRRVMGKEIKFLLHFVKESKQDESGMPNNRFLAERTGGTYSTLKVQPAELEDSGVYFCASSHTTGGHGYTFGSGTRLTVV.

The chain is built from TRBV27 and TRBJ1-2; D may be TRBD1 (5 bases). The CDR3 runs 14 residues. Germline values: CDR1 MNHEY, CDR2 SMNVEV (reference sequence). Trimming removed 5 bases from V and 4 bases from J, with 14 bases in between. This CDR3 reads CASSNLGHTYGYTF. Written as DNA, the CDR3 is TGTGCCAGCAGTAACTTAGGACATACCTATGGCTACACCTTC.

The chain uses TRBV10-3 and TRBJ1-1; no reliable D call. Germline-derived CDR1 and CDR2 are ENHRY and SYGVKD. Trimming took 2 bases from V and 3 from J, leaving 10 bases between them. This CDR3 has 14 amino acids. CDR3 bases: TGTGCCATCAGTGAGACCTTCCAGGACACTGAAGCTTTCTTT. It encodes CAISETFQDTEAFF.

This chain links TRBV2 with TRBJ1-4, with D possibly being TRBD1 (6 bases). Trimming took off 5 bases at V and 8 bases at J, with 15 bases between the two ends. Looked up from germline, CDR1 is SNHLY and CDR2 is FYNNEI. CDR3 length: 14 amino acids. CDR3 sequence (DNA): TGTGCCAGCAGTCGAACGAGACAGGTCGAAAAACTGTTTTTT. Protein sequence: CASSRTRQVEKLFF.

The chain combines TRBV27 with TRBJ1-2, with 10 bases that match TRBD1. The CDR3 has 15 amino acids. V trimming: 4 bases; J trimming: 3 bases; junction bases outside the gene matches: 5. The germline V gene encodes CDR1 MNHEY and CDR2 SMNVEV (reference sequence). The CDR3 sequence: CASSSDRGRDYGYTF. CDR3 DNA: TGTGCCAGCAGTTCCGACAGGGGGCGCGACTATGGCTACACCTTC.

CDR3 in amino acids: CASSVSGTGSYEQYF. CDR3 nucleotides: TGCGCCAGCAGCGTATCCGGGACAGGTTCCTACGAGCAGTACTTC. The chain links TRBV5-1 to TRBJ2-7; TRBD1 aligns across 8 bases. CDR3 length: 15 amino acids. The trim removed 4 bases at V and 1 base at J, leaving 7 bases unmatched. CDR1 and CDR2 (germline): SGHRS, YFSETQ.

The rearrangement uses TRBV11-3 and TRBJ2-3, with 7 positions matching TRBD1. V dropped 3 bases and J dropped 0; count of bases not matched to a gene: 15. This CDR3 comprises 19 residues. Per germline, CDR1 SGHNT and CDR2 YENEEA. The CDR3 coding sequence is TGTGCCAGCAGCTTGGGCGACAGGGTCGGCGCATCGAGCACAGATACGCAGTATTTT. Residues: CASSLGDRVGASSTDTQYF.